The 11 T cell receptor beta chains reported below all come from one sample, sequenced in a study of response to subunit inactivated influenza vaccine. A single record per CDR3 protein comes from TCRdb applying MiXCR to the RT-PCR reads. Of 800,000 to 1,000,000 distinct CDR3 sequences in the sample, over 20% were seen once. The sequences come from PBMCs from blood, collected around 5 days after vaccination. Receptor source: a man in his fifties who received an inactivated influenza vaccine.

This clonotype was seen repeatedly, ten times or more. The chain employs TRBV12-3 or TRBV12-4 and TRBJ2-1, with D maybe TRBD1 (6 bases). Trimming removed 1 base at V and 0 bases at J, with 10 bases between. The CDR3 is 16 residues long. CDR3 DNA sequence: TGTGCCAGCAGTTTAGGGGGGCTTAGCTCCTACAATGAGCAGTTCTTC. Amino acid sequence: CASSLGGLSSYNEQFF.

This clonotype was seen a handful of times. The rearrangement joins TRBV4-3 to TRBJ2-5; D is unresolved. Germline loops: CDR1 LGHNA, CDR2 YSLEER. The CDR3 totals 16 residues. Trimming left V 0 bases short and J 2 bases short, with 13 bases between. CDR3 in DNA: TGCGCCAGCAGCCAAGATGATATGAAGGGTCAAGAGACCCAGTACTTC. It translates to CASSQDDMKGQETQYF.

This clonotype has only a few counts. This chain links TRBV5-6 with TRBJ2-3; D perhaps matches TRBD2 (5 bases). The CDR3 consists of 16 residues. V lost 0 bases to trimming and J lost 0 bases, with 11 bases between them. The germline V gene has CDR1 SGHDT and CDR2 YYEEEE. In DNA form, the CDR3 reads TGTGCCAGCAGCTTGGGGACTCCATCTAGCACAGATACGCAGTATTTT. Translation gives CASSLGTPSSTDTQYF.

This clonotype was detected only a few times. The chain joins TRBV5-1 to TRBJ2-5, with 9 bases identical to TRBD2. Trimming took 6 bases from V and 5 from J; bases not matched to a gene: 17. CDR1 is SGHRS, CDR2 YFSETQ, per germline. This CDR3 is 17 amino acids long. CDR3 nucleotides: TGCGCCAGCACAATCCAAGCGGGGGGCCACGGATGGGAGACCCAGTACTTC. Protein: CASTIQAGGHGWETQYF. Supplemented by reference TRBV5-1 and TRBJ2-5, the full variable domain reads KAGVTQTPRYLIKTRGQQVTLSCSPISGHRSVSWYQQTPGQGLQFLFEYFSETQRNKGNFPGRFSGRQFSNSRSEMNVSTLELGDSALYLCASTIQAGGHGWETQYFGPGTRLLVL.

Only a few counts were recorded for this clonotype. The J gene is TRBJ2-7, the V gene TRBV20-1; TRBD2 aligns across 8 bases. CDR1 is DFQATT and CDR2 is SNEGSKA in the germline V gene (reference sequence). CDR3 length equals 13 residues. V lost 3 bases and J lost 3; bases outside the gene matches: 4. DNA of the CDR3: TGCAGTGCTAGCGTAGCGGGGTTCTACGAGCAGTACTTC. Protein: CSASVAGFYEQYF.

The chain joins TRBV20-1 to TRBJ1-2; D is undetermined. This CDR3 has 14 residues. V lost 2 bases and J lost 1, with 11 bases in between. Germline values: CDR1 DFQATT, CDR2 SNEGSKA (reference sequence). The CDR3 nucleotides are TGCAGTGCTAGAAAGGCCCGGGATAACTATGGCTACACCTTC. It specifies CSARKARDNYGYTF.

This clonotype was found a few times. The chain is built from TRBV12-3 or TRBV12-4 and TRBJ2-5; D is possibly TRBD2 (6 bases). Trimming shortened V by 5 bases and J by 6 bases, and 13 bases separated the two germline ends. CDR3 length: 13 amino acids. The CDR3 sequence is CASSTRDFQTQYF. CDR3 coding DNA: TGTGCCAGCAGTACCCGGGACTTTCAGACCCAGTACTTC.

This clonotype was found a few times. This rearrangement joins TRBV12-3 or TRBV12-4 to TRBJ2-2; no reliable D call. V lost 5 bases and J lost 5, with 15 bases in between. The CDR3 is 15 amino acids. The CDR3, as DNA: TGTGCCAGCAGTCTACAGACTCCTAGAACCGGGGAGCTGTTTTTT. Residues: CASSLQTPRTGELFF.

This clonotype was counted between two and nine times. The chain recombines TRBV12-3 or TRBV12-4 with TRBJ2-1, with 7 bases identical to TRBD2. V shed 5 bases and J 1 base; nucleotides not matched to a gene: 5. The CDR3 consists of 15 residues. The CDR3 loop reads CASSNSGFSYNEQFF. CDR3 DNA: TGTGCCAGCAGTAATAGCGGGTTTTCCTACAATGAGCAGTTCTTC.

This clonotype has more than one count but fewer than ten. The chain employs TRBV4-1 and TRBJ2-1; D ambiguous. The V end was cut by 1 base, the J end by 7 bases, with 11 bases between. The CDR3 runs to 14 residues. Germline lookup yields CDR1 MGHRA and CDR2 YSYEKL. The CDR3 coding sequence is TGCGCCAGCAGCCAAGTCCCAATTCGGAATGAGCAGTTCTTC. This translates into CASSQVPIRNEQFF.

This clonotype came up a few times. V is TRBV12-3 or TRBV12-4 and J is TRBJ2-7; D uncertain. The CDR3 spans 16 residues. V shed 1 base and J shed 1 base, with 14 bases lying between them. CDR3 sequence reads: CASSLGQTLGSYEQYF. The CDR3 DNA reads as TGTGCCAGCAGTTTAGGGCAGACCTTGGGGTCCTACGAGCAGTACTTC.